The next 18 T cell receptor beta chains were all read from a single sample in a study of CD8 T cells in ankylosing spondylitis. Study outcomes and limitations: Apparently characteristic of ankylosing spondylitis blood was a TCR beta motif (about 8 highly homologous variants).

Their cognate antigens are unknown. One entry per CDR3 protein results from TCRdb running MiXCR on the 5' RACE reads. The sample lists about 450,000 distinct CDR3 sequences; 25% to 30% were seen once. The sample consisted of blood, either unsorted or a sorted T cell fraction (not recorded which). The receptors derive from a male donor with ankylosing spondylitis.

This chain links TRBV14 with TRBJ1-4, with TRBD1 identical over 8 bases. Germline lookup yields CDR1 SGHDN and CDR2 FVKESK. The CDR3 totals 14 residues. J lost 4 bases, V lost 4 bases, and 2 bases had no gene match. This chain's CDR3 is CASSPDRVNEKLFF. CDR3 in DNA: TGTGCCAGCAGCCCGGACAGGGTTAATGAAAAACTGTTTTTT.

The CDR3 DNA is TGCAGCGTTGGGTTTGCCGACGGGGAGGGCTACACCTTC. This gives the protein CSVGFADGEGYTF. The chain combines TRBV29-1 with TRBJ1-2; D remains ambiguous. Germline CDR1 SQVTM, CDR2 ANQGSEA. Trimming took 4 bases from V and 8 from J, leaving 17 bases between them. The CDR3 has 13 residues. The full variable domain, in which reference TRBV29-1 and TRBJ1-2 provide the parts outside the CDR3, is SAVISQKPSRDICQRGTSLTIQCQVDSQVTMMFWYRQQPGQSLTLIATANQGSEATYESGFVIDKFPISRPNLTFSTLTVSNMSPEDSSIYLCSVGFADGEGYTFGSGTRLTVV.

The rearrangement joins TRBV11-2 to TRBJ2-1, with D possibly being TRBD1 or TRBD2 (5 bases each). Trimming took 7 bases from V and 4 from J, leaving 17 bases between them. Germline V CDR1 and CDR2: SGHAT, FQNNGV. CDR3 length: 15 residues. The CDR3, as DNA: TGTGCCAGCATCCCCGGGACGGCTACTTACAATGAGCAGTTCTTC. This gives the protein CASIPGTATYNEQFF.

Ten or more counts support this clonotype. The chain uses TRBV2 and TRBJ1-6, with D possibly matching TRBD1 (5 bases). CDR1 is SNHLY and CDR2 is FYNNEI in the germline V gene. This CDR3 has 17 amino acids. Trimming pared 7 bases from V and 2 bases from J, leaving 18 bases between. This chain's CDR3 is CASTGREGRAYNSPLHF. CDR3 nucleotide sequence: TGTGCCAGCACCGGCAGAGAGGGGAGGGCCTATAATTCACCCCTCCACTTT.

This clonotype was observed a single time. V gene TRBV3-1 combines with J gene TRBJ1-5; no clear D. V dropped 1 base and J dropped 2 bases, with 12 bases sitting between them. The CDR3 length is 16 residues. Germline V lookup: CDR1 LGHDT, CDR2 YNNKEL (reference sequence). CDR3 amino acids: CASSQGGSQGNQPQHF. The CDR3 DNA reads TGTGCCAGCAGCCAAGGAGGGAGCCAAGGCAATCAGCCCCAGCATTTT.

This clonotype showed up many times. J is TRBJ2-1 and V is TRBV12-3 or TRBV12-4, with 9 bases matching TRBD2. Trimming removed 6 bases from V and 7 bases from J; junction bases left unmatched: 4. The CDR3 is 13 amino acids. CDR3 sequence reads: CASRAGGGNEQFF. The CDR3 bases are TGTGCCAGCAGAGCGGGAGGTGGGAATGAGCAGTTCTTC.

This clonotype was detected only a few times. CDR3 protein: CASSPISNQPQHF. In DNA form, the CDR3 reads TGTGCCAGCAGCCCGATAAGCAATCAGCCCCAGCATTTT. V is TRBV12-3 or TRBV12-4 and J is TRBJ1-5; D is unresolved. CDR3 length: 13 amino acids. The V end was cut by 6 bases, the J end by 1 base, with 7 bases between.

There are a few counts of this clonotype. This rearrangement joins TRBV12-3 or TRBV12-4 to TRBJ1-3; D unresolved. The CDR3 sequence is 14 residues long. Trimming took off 5 bases at V and 0 bases at J, with 8 bases between the two ends. For the CDR3, the DNA is TGTGCCAGCAGTCAGACAAGCTCTGGAAACACCATATATTTT. This gives the protein CASSQTSSGNTIYF.

This clonotype was seen a few times. The V and J genes are TRBV6-5 and TRBJ2-5, with TRBD2 identical over 9 bases. The CDR3 extends over 15 amino acids. Germline values: CDR1 MNHEY, CDR2 SVGAGI. V was pared by 0 bases and J by 7 bases, with 6 bases of the junction left unmatched. The CDR3 DNA is TGTGCCAGCAGTTACTCCCGGCGGGAGGGAGGGACCCAGTACTTC. Translating it yields CASSYSRREGGTQYF.

The V gene is TRBV10-3, the J gene TRBJ1-2; D is possibly TRBD1 (5 bases). V was pared by 4 bases and J by 2 bases, with 14 bases between. The CDR3 runs 15 residues. Germline CDR1 reads ENHRY; CDR2 reads SYGVKD. This CDR3 is CAISGGPGINYGYTF. The CDR3 DNA follows: TGTGCCATCAGTGGAGGGCCAGGGATCAACTATGGCTACACCTTC.

This clonotype appeared a few times. The chain employs TRBV10-1 and TRBJ1-2; D is unclear. V was trimmed by 6 bases and J by 3 bases, leaving 11 bases between them. Germline CDR1 and CDR2: WNHNN and SYGVQD (reference sequence). The CDR3 has 13 amino acids. CDR3 in amino acids: CASSPVLDYGYTF. The CDR3 nucleotides read TGCGCCAGCAGCCCCGTCCTGGACTATGGCTACACCTTC.

V is TRBV5-1 and J is TRBJ1-4; D unresolved. The germline V and J ends were trimmed by 2 bases and 5 bases, with 16 bases remaining between them. The CDR3 length is 16 residues. Germline V gene data show CDR1 as SGHRS and CDR2 as YFSETQ. CDR3 coding DNA: TGCGCCAGCAGCTTTTCAAGTCGGGCTCCGAATGAAAAACTGTTTTTT. It codes for CASSFSSRAPNEKLFF.

The sample holds a few counts of this clonotype. The J gene is TRBJ2-3, the V gene TRBV20-1; the match to TRBD1 covers 8 bases. This CDR3 is 13 amino acids long. With V trimmed by 3 bases and J by 6 bases, 5 bases remained unmatched. The germline V gene encodes CDR1 DFQATT and CDR2 SNEGSKA (reference sequence). The CDR3 DNA reads as TGCAGTGCTAGCCAGGGGGCGGGGGATACGCAGTATTTT. It specifies CSASQGAGDTQYF.

This rearrangement joins TRBV7-2 to TRBJ2-7; TRBD1 matches 8 bases. J was trimmed by 3 bases and V by 5 bases; bases with no gene match: 12. The CDR3 length is 16 residues. Germline CDR1 is SGHTA and CDR2 is FQGNSA. CDR3 amino acids: CASSPGTGGTLYEQYF. The CDR3 DNA follows: TGTGCCAGCAGCCCGGGGACAGGTGGAACTCTCTACGAGCAGTACTTC.

This clonotype was detected a few times. The rearrangement uses TRBV7-2 and TRBJ1-5; weak D call: TRBD1 (6 bases). CDR1 is SGHTA, CDR2 FQGNSA, per germline. The CDR3 has 14 residues. Trimming removed 6 bases from V and 3 bases from J, with 12 bases in between. The CDR3: CASSLRGYNQPQHF. As DNA, the CDR3 is TGTGCCAGCAGTTTGAGGGGGTACAATCAGCCCCAGCATTTT.

This chain links TRBV10-3 with TRBJ1-1; D might be TRBD1 (6 bases). V lost 10 bases and J lost 1, with 19 bases in between. Germline CDR1 is ENHRY and CDR2 is SYGVKD. The length of the CDR3 is 15 residues. Here the CDR3 DNA reads TGTGCCACCCGGACAGTCGAGGGGAAGAACACTGAAGCTTTCTTT. This gives the protein CATRTVEGKNTEAFF.

The CDR3 sequence: CASSLKNRNAYEQYF. CDR3 bases: TGTGCCAGCAGTCTCAAGAACAGGAATGCCTACGAGCAGTACTTC. This chain links TRBV27 with TRBJ2-7; D is perhaps TRBD1 (5 bases). V was cut by 5 bases and J by 2 bases, with 16 bases left in between. The length of the CDR3 is 15 residues. CDR1 and CDR2 (germline): MNHEY, SMNVEV (reference sequence).

V gene TRBV12-3 or TRBV12-4 combines with J gene TRBJ1-5; no clear D. V shed 6 bases and J shed 1 base, with 13 bases lying between them. The CDR3 is made up of 15 amino acids. The CDR3 is CASSGRTGSNQPQHF. The CDR3 region has the DNA TGTGCCAGCAGCGGCCGCACGGGCAGCAATCAGCCCCAGCATTTT.